Here is one TCR beta chain with its context. This specimen comes from a study of shared clonotypes between healthy human individuals. Looked up from germline, CDR1 is MDHEN and CDR2 is SYDVKM. V dropped 2 bases and J dropped 8 bases, with 21 bases sitting between them. The CDR3 has 16 amino acids. Some clones are missing from TCRdb's copy, which holds only in-frame ones; the method was immunoSEQ multiplex PCR. This table holds approximately 1.5 million clones, about 98% found once. The chain combines TRBV28 with TRBJ1-2; possibly TRBD1 for D (6 bases). This TCR came from a man younger than 45 in good health. Sequencing was carried out using naive CD4+ T cells sorted from blood. Subset indicated: CD45RA+ positively selected. The CDR3 reads CASSLDRTAIYGGYTF. The CDR3 bases are TGTGCCAGCAGTTTAGACCGGACAGCGATATATGGCGGCTACACCTTC.